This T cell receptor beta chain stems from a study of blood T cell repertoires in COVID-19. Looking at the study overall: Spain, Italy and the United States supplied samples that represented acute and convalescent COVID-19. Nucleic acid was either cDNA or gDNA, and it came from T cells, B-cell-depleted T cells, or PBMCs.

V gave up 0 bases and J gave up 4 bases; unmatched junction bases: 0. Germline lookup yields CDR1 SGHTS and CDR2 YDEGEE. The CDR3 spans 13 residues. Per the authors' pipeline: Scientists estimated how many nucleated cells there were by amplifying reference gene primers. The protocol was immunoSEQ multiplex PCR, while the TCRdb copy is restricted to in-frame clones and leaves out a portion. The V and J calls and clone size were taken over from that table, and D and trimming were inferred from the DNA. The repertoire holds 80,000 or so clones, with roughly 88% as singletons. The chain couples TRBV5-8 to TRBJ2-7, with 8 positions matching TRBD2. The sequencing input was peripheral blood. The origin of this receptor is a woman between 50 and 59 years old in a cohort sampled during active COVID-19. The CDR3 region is CASSLVAGYEQYF. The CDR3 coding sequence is TGTGCCAGCAGCTTGGTAGCGGGATACGAGCAGTACTTC.